Listed here are 8 T cell receptor beta chains from one sample, sequenced in a study of CD8 T cells in Susac syndrome (dated by TCRdb to 2018 to 2020). The library was generated by the immunoSEQ multiplex PCR assay. RNA was extracted with the RNeasy kit and about 0.5 to 1 ug was reverse transcribed using random hexamers. TCRdb reworked the public reads: Q25 trimming with fastp, MiXCR clone assembly, productive beta chains retained. Rows are unified per CDR3 protein, each entry keeping the most common DNA and genes. This sample holds approximately 210,000 distinct CDR3 sequences; 95% were observed only once. Of the sample, 0.085% to 0.095% falls within the top ten clones. The sample taken for sequencing was CD4+ T cells from PBMCs. The receptors were gathered from a human donor with multiple sclerosis.

The chain has TRBV18 and TRBJ2-5; D is possibly TRBD1 or TRBD2 (6 bases each). Between the trimmed V and J ends, which lost 1 base and 5 bases, there was a span of 11 bases. This CDR3 spans 14 amino acids. Germline V gives CDR1 KGHSH, CDR2 LQKENI. CDR3 loop: CASSPQGGPETQYF. In DNA form, the CDR3 reads TGTGCCAGCTCACCACAGGGGGGACCCGAGACCCAGTACTTC.

The CDR3 coding sequence is TGTGCCAGCATCAGGACAGGGACAGAGACCCAGTACTTC. Translation gives CASIRTGTETQYF. The V and J genes are TRBV6-5 and TRBJ2-5, with 8 positions matching TRBD1. CDR1 is MNHEY, CDR2 SVGAGI, per germline. V shed 7 bases and J 4 bases; nucleotides not matched to a gene: 5. The CDR3 has 13 amino acids.

V usage is TRBV3-1 and J usage is TRBJ1-5; D is possibly TRBD1 (6 bases). Germline-derived CDR1 and CDR2 are LGHDT and YNNKEL (reference sequence). Trimming left V 1 base short and J 7 bases short, with 14 bases between. The CDR3 is 15 amino acids. The chain's CDR3 is CASSQGGGVGQPQHF. CDR3 bases: TGTGCCAGCAGCCAAGGGGGGGGCGTTGGACAGCCCCAGCATTTT.

V usage is TRBV29-1 and J usage is TRBJ2-5; TRBD1 matches 9 bases. The CDR3 runs 12 residues. The germline gives CDR1 SQVTM, CDR2 ANQGSEA. The J segment lost 6 bases and the V segment lost 7 bases, leaving 6 bases of the junction unmatched. The CDR3: CSGGQGPQTQYF. CDR3 nucleotides: TGCAGCGGGGGACAGGGTCCGCAGACCCAGTACTTC.

The rearrangement links TRBV7-2 to TRBJ1-6, with D uncertain. V was shortened by 4 bases and J by 7 bases, with 17 bases between the two germline ends. CDR3 size: 16 residues. Germline V lookup: CDR1 SGHTA, CDR2 FQGNSA. DNA of the CDR3: TGTGCCAGCAGCTCAGCCGCCCCGACAACCAATTCACCCCTCCACTTT. As protein: CASSSAAPTTNSPLHF.

V is TRBV29-1 and J is TRBJ1-2; no firm D call. V lost 5 bases to trimming and J lost 7 bases, with 11 bases between them. Germline V gives CDR1 SQVTM, CDR2 ANQGSEA. The CDR3 is made up of 11 amino acids. The CDR3 protein is CSVRNIRGYTF. For the CDR3, the DNA is TGCAGCGTTCGTAATATACGTGGCTACACCTTC.

On this clonotype: One end of the junction does not line up with germline, which may come from a read error. The chain combines TRBV20-1 with TRBJ1-2; D is unclear. This CDR3 spans 14 amino acids. Germline lookup yields CDR1 DFQATT and CDR2 SNEGSKA (reference sequence). The CDR3 DNA is TGCAGTGCCAGAGAGGGCAGCAGAGGATATGGCTACACCTTC. Translated: CSAREGSRGYGYTF.

The rearrangement links TRBV29-1 to TRBJ1-5; 7 bases align to TRBD1. Looked up from germline, CDR1 is SQVTM and CDR2 is ANQGSEA. The V gene end was trimmed by 7 bases and the J gene end by 3 bases; junction bases not matched to a gene: 6. The CDR3 sequence is 13 residues long. CDR3 amino acids: CSARTGNNQPQHF. The CDR3 DNA reads TGCAGCGCGAGGACAGGTAACAATCAGCCCCAGCATTTT.